Below are 9 T cell receptor beta chains sequenced from a single sample in a study of Tregs in tolerant kidney transplant recipients. The data were produced by immunoSEQ multiplex PCR, yet TCRdb's version contains in-frame clones alone and is incomplete. The sample includes about 240,000 clones, approximately 83% of them seen just once. Sequenced material: CD4+ T cells from blood. These receptors were collected from a human donor in good health.

This clone was seen only once. V and J are TRBV6-1 and TRBJ2-1; a possible D gene is TRBD2 (6 bases). V was clipped by 6 bases and J by 0 bases, with 12 bases between them. This CDR3 contains 15 residues. Germline V gene lookup returns CDR1 MNHNS and CDR2 SASEGT. As DNA, the CDR3 is TGTGCCAGCAGGAGGGACTTGAGCTCCTACAATGAGCAGTTCTTC. It translates to CASRRDLSSYNEQFF.

V gene TRBV6-6 combines with J gene TRBJ2-7, with 11 bases fitting TRBD1. The CDR3 totals 16 residues. Trimming at V came to 2 bases and at J to 6 bases, leaving 9 bases not matched to a gene. CDR1 is MNHNY, CDR2 SVGAGI, per germline (reference sequence). The CDR3 DNA is TGTGCCAGCAGTTACGGATTCGGGACAGGGGGTGGCGAGCAGTACTTC. Protein: CASSYGFGTGGGEQYF.

V usage is TRBV7-8 and J usage is TRBJ2-7; D gene uncertain. CDR1 is SGHVS, CDR2 FQNEAQ, per germline. The CDR3 is made up of 13 amino acids. V was trimmed by 0 bases and J by 3 bases, leaving 6 bases between them. CDR3 amino acids: CASSLAGNYEQYF. Written as DNA, the CDR3 is TGTGCCAGCAGCTTAGCTGGCAACTACGAGCAGTACTTC.

This clone was detected only a few times. V gene TRBV6-1 combines with J gene TRBJ1-5; D call uncertain. CDR1 and CDR2 from the germline V gene are MNHNS and SASEGT. The CDR3 spans 16 residues. V lost 1 base, J lost 6 bases, and 16 bases lay in between. In DNA form, the CDR3 reads TGTGCCAGCAGTGAAGATGGTGGTGGGGTGGGTCAGCCCCAGCATTTT. Protein: CASSEDGGGVGQPQHF.

The sample holds a few counts of this clone. V gene TRBV6-5 combines with J gene TRBJ1-1; D ambiguous. Trimming took off 9 bases at V and 3 bases at J, with 11 bases between the two ends. Germline loops: CDR1 MNHEY, CDR2 SVGAGI. The CDR3 runs 12 residues. CDR3 in DNA: TGTGCCAGTTTTAGGCGGGACACTGAAGCTTTCTTT. Protein product: CASFRRDTEAFF.

The rearrangement uses TRBV9 and TRBJ2-1, with 7 bases fitting TRBD2. CDR3 size: 14 residues. Germline-derived CDR1 and CDR2 are SGDLS and YYNGEE. V was pared by 3 bases and J by 7 bases, with 7 bases of the junction left unmatched. CDR3 DNA: TGTGCCAGCAGCGCTGGGGGGAGGGCTAATGAGCAGTTCTTC. Residues: CASSAGGRANEQFF. Drawing the rest from reference TRBV9 and TRBJ2-1, the complete variable domain is DSGVTQTPKHLITATGQRVTLRCSPRSGDLSVYWYQQSLDQGLQFLIQYYNGEERAKGNILERFSAQQFPDLHSELNLSSLELGDSALYFCASSAGGRANEQFFGPGTRLTVL.

The chain uses TRBV10-3 and TRBJ1-1; possible D gene TRBD1, 6 bases. Trimming left V 6 bases short and J 0 bases short, with 11 bases between. Germline-derived CDR1 and CDR2 are ENHRY and SYGVKD. This CDR3 contains 14 residues. The CDR3 sequence: CAISPGTMNTEAFF. CDR3 in DNA: TGTGCCATCAGCCCCGGGACAATGAACACTGAAGCTTTCTTT.

The chain is built from TRBV5-1 and TRBJ2-7, with D maybe TRBD2 (6 bases). V was shortened by 8 bases and J by 6 bases, with 15 bases between the two germline ends. This CDR3 comprises 12 residues. Germline V gene lookup returns CDR1 SGHRS and CDR2 YFSETQ. This CDR3 is CARRSTSSEQYF. The CDR3 region has the DNA TGCGCCAGAAGATCGACTAGTAGCGAGCAGTACTTC.

The V call is TRBV5-4, the J call TRBJ2-2; TRBD1 might be the D (6 bases). The germline CDR1 and CDR2 sequences are SGHNT and YYREEE (reference sequence). Trimming stripped 0 bases from V and 6 bases from J, with 15 bases between. The CDR3 has 16 amino acids. The CDR3 protein is CASSLGGQGHSGELFF. CDR3 DNA: TGTGCCAGCAGCTTGGGGGGGCAGGGCCATTCCGGGGAGCTGTTTTTT.